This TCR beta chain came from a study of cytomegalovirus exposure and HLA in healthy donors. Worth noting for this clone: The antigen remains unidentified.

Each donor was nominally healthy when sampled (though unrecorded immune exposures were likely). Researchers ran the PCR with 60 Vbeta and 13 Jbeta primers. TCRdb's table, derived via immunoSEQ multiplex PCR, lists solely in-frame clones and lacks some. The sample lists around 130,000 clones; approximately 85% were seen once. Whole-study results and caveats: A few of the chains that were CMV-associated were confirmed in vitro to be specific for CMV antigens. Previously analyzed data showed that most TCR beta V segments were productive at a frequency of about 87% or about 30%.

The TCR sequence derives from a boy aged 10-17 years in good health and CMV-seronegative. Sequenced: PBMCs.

The CDR3 region is CASSRRDSYEQYF. DNA of the CDR3: TGTGCCAGCAGTCGCCGGGACTCCTACGAGCAGTACTTC. This chain connects TRBV27 to TRBJ2-7, with a weak D call TRBD2 (5 bases). Germline V gives CDR1 MNHEY, CDR2 SMNVEV (reference sequence). V dropped 5 bases and J dropped 0 bases, with 8 bases sitting between them. The CDR3 contains 13 residues.